This paragraph covers one T cell receptor (beta chain) sequence. The antigen is not known. The sample belongs to a study of T-cell memory formation after mild COVID-19. Study overall: Largely, TCR clusters stayed within a single donor.

Constant-segment primers were used for 5'RACE, and the resulting TCR alpha and TCR beta cDNA libraries carried sample barcodes and UMIs. Using its own MiXCR run on the 5' RACE reads, TCRdb lists one record per CDR3 protein. The data contain about 340,000 distinct CDR3 sequences, 15% to 20% of them singletons. Study-level results: Of the contracting clones, CD4+ ones lay mainly in CM and EM, and CD8+ ones in EMRA.

Per germline, CDR1 SGHTA and CDR2 FQGNSA. This CDR3 spans 15 amino acids. V lost 2 bases and J lost 5, with 13 bases in between. This TCR derives from a man aged 18 to 29 who had mild COVID-19 (a few samples of this study predate the infection). Cell type and time point are not known. The chain couples TRBV7-2 to TRBJ2-1, with D possibly TRBD2 on 7 matching bases. The specimen was PBMCs or a T cell subset sorted from them (not recorded which). CDR3 residues: CASSLTRGGHNEQFF. The CDR3 region has the DNA TGTGCCAGCAGCTTAACTCGCGGGGGCCACAATGAGCAGTTCTTC.